This record concerns one TCR beta chain sequence. What it binds is unknown. This entry comes from a study of beta chain features in type 1 diabetes. Across the study: The study examined 107,917,701 sorted cells across all samples. Overall study results and limits: Whether TCRB rearrangement is influenced by HLA type was left unresolved in this analysis. Naive, central memory and regulatory TCRB repertoires appeared more similar among patients than healthy donors.

The germline CDR1 and CDR2 sequences are SNHLY and FYNNEI. V lost 9 bases and J 0 bases, leaving 14 bases between the germline ends. The CDR3 is 15 amino acids. Expressed TCRB transcripts were sequenced after all isolated RNA was converted to cDNA. About 3.57 million reads per sample were averaged for naive, central memory and regulatory samples. The method was immunoSEQ multiplex PCR; TCRdb's version includes in-frame clones alone and lacks a portion of them. The table records approximately 250,000 clones, less than 15% of them present only once. Sequencing was performed on naive CD4+ T cells from blood. The chain joins TRBV2 to TRBJ2-2; D unresolved. The source is a woman in her thirties or forties in good health. Here the CDR3 DNA reads TGTGCCAGTTCCAGGCTCCTCGCGAACACCGGGGAGCTGTTTTTT. It codes for CASSRLLANTGELFF. Using reference TRBV2 and TRBJ2-2 for the parts outside the CDR3, the full variable domain is EPEVTQTPSHQVTQMGQEVILRCVPISNHLYFYWYRQILGQKVEFLVSFYNNEISEKSEIFDDQFSVERPDGSNFTLKIRSTKLEDSAMYFCASSRLLANTGELFFGEGSRLTVL.